This record covers a single TCR beta chain. This sample was included in a study of T cells of healthy individuals. Unmatched junction bases numbered 2, after V lost 6 bases and J lost 0 bases. Germline V gene sequence: CDR1 MNHEY, CDR2 SMNVEV (reference sequence). This CDR3 contains 14 residues. Using its own MiXCR run on the 5' RACE reads, TCRdb lists one record per CDR3 protein. The sample yields around 100,000 distinct CDR3 sequences, approximately 15% seen once. This sequence joins TRBV27 and TRBJ2-5; 9 positions agree with TRBD2. The receptor was isolated from a human donor in good health. CDR3 amino acids: CASRLAGNQETQYF. The CDR3 DNA follows: TGTGCCAGCAGGCTAGCGGGGAACCAAGAGACCCAGTACTTC.